These 30 T cell receptor beta chains were all obtained from the same sample, sequenced in a study of identical twins. TCRdb recomputed calls from the 5' RACE reads with MiXCR, one row per CDR3 protein. The table lists around 160,000 distinct CDR3 sequences, approximately 4% of them singletons. Material: memory T cells sorted from blood. The receptors were gathered from a young man in good health.

The chain joins TRBV20-1 to TRBJ2-1; D is perhaps TRBD2 (6 bases). The CDR3 sequence is 15 residues long. The V end lost 2 bases, the J end lost 3 bases, and 14 bases lay between the germline ends. The germline V gene encodes CDR1 DFQATT and CDR2 SNEGSKA (reference sequence). In nucleotides, the CDR3 is TGCAGTGCTAGAACGGGACTTGGACACTACAATGAGCAGTTCTTC. Translated, it gives CSARTGLGHYNEQFF.

At least ten counts were recorded for this clonotype. The chain employs TRBV28 and TRBJ2-1; tentatively, D is TRBD2 (6 bases). CDR1 is MDHEN, CDR2 SYDVKM, per germline. The CDR3 covers 18 residues. Trimming cost V 8 bases and J 4 bases, with 27 bases left between them. The CDR3 sequence is CASRDSFLTQIGYNEQFF. The DNA of the CDR3 is TGTGCCAGCCGGGACTCCTTTTTGACCCAGATAGGATACAATGAGCAGTTCTTC. Filled out from reference TRBV28 and TRBJ2-1, the complete variable domain reads DVKVTQSSRYLVKRTGEKVFLECVQDMDHENMFWYRQDPGLGLRLIYFSYDVKMKEKGDIPEGYSVSREKKERFSLILESASTNQTSMYLCASRDSFLTQIGYNEQFFGPGTRLTVL.

This clonotype was seen many times. V and J are TRBV29-1 and TRBJ1-5; no clear D. The V end was cut by 4 bases, the J end by 4 bases, with 8 bases between. This CDR3 region has 12 residues. CDR1 and CDR2 (germline): SQVTM, ANQGSEA. CDR3 loop: CSVGTPNQPQHF. CDR3 DNA sequence: TGCAGCGTTGGGACGCCGAATCAGCCCCAGCATTTT.

Here the CDR3 reads CASSYEGDWRNEQFF. The CDR3, as DNA: TGTGCCAGCAGCTATGAGGGGGATTGGAGGAATGAGCAGTTCTTC. The chain recombines TRBV7-9 with TRBJ2-1, with a weak D call TRBD1 (6 bases). Between the trimmed V and J ends, which lost 4 bases and 7 bases, there was a span of 17 bases. CDR3 length: 15 amino acids. The germline V gene has CDR1 SEHNR and CDR2 FQNEAQ (reference sequence). Drawing the rest from reference TRBV7-9 and TRBJ2-1, the complete variable domain is DTGVSQNPRHKITKRGQNVTFRCDPISEHNRLYWYRQTLGQGPEFLTYFQNEAQLEKSRLLSDRFSAERPKGSFSTLEIQRTEQGDSAMYLCASSYEGDWRNEQFFGPGTRLTVL.

This clonotype was recorded at least ten times. The rearrangement links TRBV5-1 to TRBJ2-3; tentative D call: TRBD2 (6 bases). V dropped 3 bases and J dropped 5 bases, with 16 bases sitting between them. Germline values: CDR1 SGHRS, CDR2 YFSETQ. This CDR3 is 15 amino acids long. The CDR3 coding sequence is TGCGCCAGCAGCTGGGGGTCGGGGGACCAAGATACGCAGTATTTT. It specifies CASSWGSGDQDTQYF.

A remark on this clonotype: Mismatch with germline at one junction end may stem from a read error. V usage is TRBV18 and J usage is TRBJ2-5, with D tentatively TRBD1 (6 bases). Germline V gene lookup returns CDR1 KGHSH and CDR2 LQKENI. The CDR3 is 14 amino acids. For the CDR3, the DNA is TGTGCCAGCTCATCACCGGGACACGAAGAGACCCAGTACTTC. Translating it yields CASSSPGHEETQYF.

This clonotype was counted many times. The chain recombines TRBV5-6 with TRBJ2-4; TRBD1 aligns across 7 bases. Looked up from germline, CDR1 is SGHDT and CDR2 is YYEEEE. This CDR3 contains 14 residues. Trimming cost V 4 bases and J 8 bases; bases outside gene matches: 9. The CDR3 loop is CASSRDRVDDIQYF. The CDR3 nucleotides read TGTGCCAGCAGCCGAGACAGGGTTGATGACATTCAGTACTTC.

This clonotype was recorded many times. This sequence joins TRBV3-1 and TRBJ1-2; D remains unclear. The CDR3 runs to 15 residues. Germline CDR1 is LGHDT and CDR2 is YNNKEL (reference sequence). Trimming pared 4 bases from V and 0 bases from J, leaving 12 bases between. CDR3 loop: CASSRGPATNYGYTF. In DNA form, the CDR3 reads TGTGCCAGCAGCCGGGGTCCAGCCACTAACTATGGCTACACCTTC.

This clonotype was recorded many times. J is TRBJ2-7 and V is TRBV13; D is tentatively TRBD1 or TRBD2 (5 bases each). The V end was cut by 5 bases, the J end by 6 bases, with 14 bases between. This CDR3 comprises 13 residues. The germline V gene has CDR1 PRHDT and CDR2 FYEKMQ (reference sequence). In DNA form, the CDR3 reads TGTGCCAGCAGCCCCCCATGGGGGTCCGAGCAGTACTTC. It codes for CASSPPWGSEQYF. Full variable domain (rest looked up from reference TRBV13 and TRBJ2-7): AAGVIQSPRHLIKEKRETATLKCYPIPRHDTVYWYQQGPGQDPQFLISFYEKMQSDKGSIPDRFSAQQFSDYHSELNMSSLELGDSALYFCASSPPWGSEQYFGPGTRLTVT.

This clonotype was seen at least ten times. This chain uses TRBV27 with TRBJ2-7, with 8 bases identical to TRBD1. The CDR3 runs 20 residues. Germline V gene data show CDR1 as MNHEY and CDR2 as SMNVEV (reference sequence). V trimming: 5 bases; J trimming: 0 bases; junction bases outside the gene matches: 21. Here the CDR3 DNA reads TGTGCCAGCAGTCTGGACAGGGTTCGCAAACTAGTCCCACCCTCCTACGAGCAGTACGTC. Translating it yields CASSLDRVRKLVPPSYEQYV.

This clonotype is medium-sized (0.01 to 0.1%). The genes are TRBV6-2 or TRBV6-3 and TRBJ2-7, with D hard to call. The CDR3 loop spans 12 amino acids. Between the trimmed V and J ends, which lost 0 bases and 3 bases, there was a span of 3 bases. Germline V gene data show CDR1 as MNHEY and CDR2 as SVGEGT. The CDR3 reads CASSYSSYEQYF. In DNA, the CDR3 is TGTGCCAGCAGTTACTCCAGCTACGAGCAGTACTTC.

This clonotype was detected many times. The chain recombines TRBV5-1 with TRBJ1-1; D uncertain. The V end lost 0 bases, the J end lost 1 base, and 16 bases lay between the germline ends. The CDR3 consists of 17 residues. The germline gives CDR1 SGHRS, CDR2 YFSETQ. The CDR3 coding sequence is TGCGCCAGCAGCTTGGAAGGGTTGTTGTCTTCGAACACTGAAGCTTTCTTT. It encodes CASSLEGLLSSNTEAFF.

This clonotype has at least ten counts. This chain joins TRBV5-1 and TRBJ2-5, with D unclear. Trimming cost V 0 bases and J 1 base, with 10 bases left between them. From germline, CDR1 is SGHRS and CDR2 YFSETQ. CDR3 size: 15 residues. CDR3 sequence reads: CASSLVGSGQETQYF. The CDR3 DNA follows: TGCGCCAGCAGCTTGGTTGGGTCTGGCCAAGAGACCCAGTACTTC.

The rearrangement links TRBV5-1 to TRBJ2-5; TRBD2 aligns across 14 bases. V lost 3 bases, J lost 5 bases, and 3 bases stayed unmatched. Germline V gene sequence: CDR1 SGHRS, CDR2 YFSETQ. This CDR3 is 15 amino acids long. The CDR3: CASSYGTSGSETQYF. The CDR3 DNA sequence: TGCGCCAGCAGCTATGGGACTAGCGGGAGTGAGACCCAGTACTTC.

The sample holds many counts of this clonotype. The chain recombines TRBV10-3 with TRBJ2-1; TRBD1 might be the D (5 bases). Trimming shortened V by 6 bases and J by 5 bases, and 8 bases separated the two germline ends. This CDR3 region has 12 residues. From germline, CDR1 is ENHRY and CDR2 SYGVKD. CDR3 in amino acids: CAISLTDNEQFF. Written as DNA, the CDR3 is TGTGCCATCAGCCTGACAGACAATGAGCAGTTCTTC.

This clonotype has at least ten counts. The chain is built from TRBV6-5 and TRBJ2-2; tentatively, D is TRBD2 (6 bases). The CDR3 has 13 residues. V was shortened by 4 bases and J by 7 bases, with 10 bases between the two germline ends. Germline CDR1 reads MNHEY; CDR2 reads SVGAGI. Here the CDR3 DNA reads TGTGCCAGCAGTTCCCCCGGGAGCGGGGAGCTGTTTTTT. It is translated as CASSSPGSGELFF.

This clonotype came up many times. The genes are TRBV6-5 and TRBJ2-1; 8 bases agree with TRBD2. The CDR3 spans 15 residues. V was pared by 3 bases and J by 2 bases, with 3 bases of the junction left unmatched. Per the germline V gene, CDR1 is MNHEY and CDR2 is SVGAGI. The CDR3 region has the DNA TGTGCCAGCAGTTATACCGGGAGGGCCTACAATGAGCAGTTCTTC. Its translation is CASSYTGRAYNEQFF.

This clonotype was observed at least ten times. V gene TRBV29-1 combines with J gene TRBJ2-2, with 8 bases identical to TRBD2. The CDR3 length is 14 residues. CDR1 and CDR2 from the germline V gene are SQVTM and ANQGSEA. V shed 7 bases, J shed 5 bases, and the junction held 9 bases outside the gene matches. Here the CDR3 DNA reads TGCAGCGCCGCGGGAGGTCGTGGGACCGGGGAGCTGTTTTTT. Translation: CSAAGGRGTGELFF.

This clonotype appeared many times. The V gene is TRBV5-1, the J gene TRBJ2-2, with D uncertain. This CDR3 is built from 16 residues. CDR1 is SGHRS and CDR2 is YFSETQ in the germline V gene. V lost 0 bases and J lost 7, with 16 bases in between. CDR3: CASSLEPSRRDGELFF. As DNA, the CDR3 is TGCGCCAGCAGCTTGGAGCCATCCCGTAGGGACGGGGAGCTGTTTTTT. Full variable domain (remainder filled in from reference TRBV5-1 and TRBJ2-2): KAGVTQTPRYLIKTRGQQVTLSCSPISGHRSVSWYQQTPGQGLQFLFEYFSETQRNKGNFPGRFSGRQFSNSRSEMNVSTLELGDSALYLCASSLEPSRRDGELFFGEGSRLTVL.

This clonotype was counted many times. This chain connects TRBV10-3 to TRBJ2-1; 8 bases match TRBD2. The CDR3 is 15 amino acids. The germline V gene has CDR1 ENHRY and CDR2 SYGVKD. V was clipped by 2 bases and J by 2 bases; unmatched bases: 2. The DNA of the CDR3 is TGTGCCATCAGTGAGCAACTAGCGGCCTACAATGAGCAGTTCTTC. This sequence encodes CAISEQLAAYNEQFF.

This clonotype has just a few counts. The chain carries TRBV7-8 and TRBJ2-7, with D maybe TRBD1 (6 bases). The CDR3 covers 11 residues. Germline V gives CDR1 SGHVS, CDR2 FQNEAQ. The V and J ends lost 4 bases and 7 bases respectively, with 8 bases between them. For the CDR3, the DNA is TGTGCCAGCAGCTCGCAGGGGGAGCAGTACTTC. Its protein product is CASSSQGEQYF.

This clonotype was picked up many times. The CDR3 sequence is CHSSNYEQYV. CDR3 bases: TGTCACTCCAGCAACTACGAGCAGTACGTC. V and J are TRBV12-3 or TRBV12-4 and TRBJ2-7; D gene uncertain. The CDR3 spans 10 residues.

This clonotype was seen repeatedly, ten times or more. V is TRBV2 and J is TRBJ1-2; tentative D call: TRBD1 (5 bases). The V gene's germline CDR1 is SNHLY and CDR2 FYNNEI. Trimming pared 7 bases from V and 3 bases from J, leaving 12 bases between. The CDR3 covers 13 residues. The CDR3 region is CASMYGTDYGYTF. The CDR3, as DNA: TGTGCCAGCATGTACGGGACTGACTATGGCTACACCTTC.

This clonotype occurred many times. J is TRBJ2-1 and V is TRBV7-2; 12 bases match TRBD2. The ends lost 0 bases at V and 4 bases at J; junction bases unmatched: 13. This CDR3 has 20 amino acids. Germline V gene data show CDR1 as SGHTA and CDR2 as FQGNSA. The CDR3: CASSLASSGGGRRLYNEQFF. As DNA, the CDR3 is TGTGCCAGCAGCTTAGCCTCTAGCGGGGGGGGGAGGCGGTTATACAATGAGCAGTTCTTC.

Many counts were recorded for this clonotype. The chain recombines TRBV7-8 with TRBJ2-1; 16 bases match TRBD2. The trim removed 3 bases at V and 8 bases at J, leaving 10 bases unmatched. This CDR3 is 18 amino acids long. Germline-derived CDR1 and CDR2 are SGHVS and FQNEAQ. The CDR3 reads CASSLGLAGGLGVDEQFF. The CDR3 DNA follows: TGTGCCAGCAGCTTGGGACTAGCGGGAGGGTTGGGGGTGGATGAGCAGTTCTTC. The complete variable domain, with remaining parts taken from reference TRBV7-8 and TRBJ2-1, reads GAGVSQSPRYKVAKRGQDVALRCDPISGHVSLFWYQQALGQGPEFLTYFQNEAQLDKSGLPSDRFFAERPEGSVSTLKIQRTQQEDSAVYLCASSLGLAGGLGVDEQFFGPGTRLTVL.

This clonotype has at least ten counts. The CDR3 is CSPYGRNANSPLHF. The CDR3 region has the DNA TGCAGTCCTTATGGACGGAACGCAAATTCACCCCTCCACTTT. The chain couples TRBV20-1 to TRBJ1-6; unclear D gene. V was clipped by 8 bases and J by 7 bases, with 18 bases between them. The CDR3 has 14 residues. The germline V gene encodes CDR1 DFQATT and CDR2 SNEGSKA (reference sequence).

This clonotype was detected ten times or more. J is TRBJ2-1 and V is TRBV5-4; 10 bases agree with TRBD2. J was trimmed by 6 bases and V by 4 bases; bases with no gene match: 7. CDR3 size: 15 residues. Germline V CDR1 and CDR2: SGHNT, YYREEE (reference sequence). The CDR3 DNA is TGTGCCAGCAGCGTTGGACTAGCGGTGGGCAATGAGCAGTTCTTC. It translates to CASSVGLAVGNEQFF.

There are many counts of this clonotype. The rearrangement links TRBV6-4 to TRBJ2-1; D is perhaps TRBD2 (5 bases). CDR1 and CDR2 from the germline V gene are MRHNA and SNTAGT. The CDR3 has 13 residues. V lost 0 bases, J lost 9 bases, and 9 bases lay in between. CDR3 in amino acids: CASSDSERTEQFF. The DNA for the CDR3 is TGTGCCAGCAGTGACTCAGAGCGGACTGAGCAGTTCTTC.

This clonotype occurred many times. This chain uses TRBV20-1 with TRBJ2-3; 10 bases are a match to TRBD2. V shed 3 bases, J shed 4 bases, and the junction held 4 bases outside the gene matches. The CDR3 runs to 14 residues. Germline loops: CDR1 DFQATT, CDR2 SNEGSKA (reference sequence). This CDR3 reads CSASPGTSADTQYF. The CDR3, as DNA: TGCAGTGCTAGCCCGGGGACTAGCGCAGATACGCAGTATTTT.

This clonotype was detected ten times or more. This sequence joins TRBV7-6 and TRBJ2-1; possible D gene TRBD1, 7 bases. V was cut by 5 bases and J by 1 base, with 21 bases left in between. The CDR3 is made up of 18 amino acids. Germline lookup yields CDR1 SGHVS and CDR2 FNYEAQ. The CDR3: CASSPGAATGSSYNEQFF. The CDR3, as DNA: TGTGCCAGCAGCCCGGGGGCGGCGACAGGGTCATCCTACAATGAGCAGTTCTTC.